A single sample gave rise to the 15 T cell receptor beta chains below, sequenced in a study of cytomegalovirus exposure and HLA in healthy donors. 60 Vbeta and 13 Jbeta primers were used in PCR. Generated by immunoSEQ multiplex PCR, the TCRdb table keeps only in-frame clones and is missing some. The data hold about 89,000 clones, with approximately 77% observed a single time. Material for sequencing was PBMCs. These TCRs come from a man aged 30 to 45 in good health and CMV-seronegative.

CDR3 bases: TGTGCCAGCAAACGGTTGAACACTGAAGCTTTCTTT. Residues: CASKRLNTEAFF. The chain couples TRBV27 to TRBJ1-1, with D unclear. This CDR3 has 12 amino acids. Trimming pared 7 bases from V and 0 bases from J, leaving 6 bases between. Germline V lookup: CDR1 MNHEY, CDR2 SMNVEV (reference sequence).

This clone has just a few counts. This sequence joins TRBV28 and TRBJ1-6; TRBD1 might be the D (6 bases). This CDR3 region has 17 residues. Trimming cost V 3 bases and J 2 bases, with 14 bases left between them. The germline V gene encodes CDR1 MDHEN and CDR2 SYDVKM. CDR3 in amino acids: CASSFHLGGAYNSPLHF. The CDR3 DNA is TGTGCCAGCAGTTTCCACTTAGGGGGTGCCTATAATTCACCCCTCCACTTT.

The CDR3 spells CASSVDSPSGDTQYF. CDR3 coding DNA: TGTGCCAGCAGCGTAGATTCCCCGTCGGGAGATACGCAGTATTTT. The chain is built from TRBV9 and TRBJ2-3, with D uncertain. CDR3 length equals 15 residues. Trimming shortened V by 0 bases and J by 5 bases, and 13 bases separated the two germline ends. In germline, CDR1 is SGDLS, CDR2 YYNGEE.

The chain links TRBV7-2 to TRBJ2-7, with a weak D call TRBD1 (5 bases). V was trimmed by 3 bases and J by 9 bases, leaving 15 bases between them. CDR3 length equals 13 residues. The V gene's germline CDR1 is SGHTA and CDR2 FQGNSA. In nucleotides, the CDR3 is TGTGCCAGCAGCTTTATGGCAGGGCAAGTGCAGTACTTC. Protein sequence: CASSFMAGQVQYF.

The CDR3 region has the DNA TGTGCCAGCAGCTTACGCGGGTCCGGCGAGCAGTACTTC. It is translated as CASSLRGSGEQYF. This rearrangement joins TRBV7-8 to TRBJ2-7, with a weak D call TRBD2 (5 bases). Germline values: CDR1 SGHVS, CDR2 FQNEAQ. The V gene lost 2 bases and the J gene lost 6 bases, with 11 bases spanning the gap. CDR3 length equals 13 residues.

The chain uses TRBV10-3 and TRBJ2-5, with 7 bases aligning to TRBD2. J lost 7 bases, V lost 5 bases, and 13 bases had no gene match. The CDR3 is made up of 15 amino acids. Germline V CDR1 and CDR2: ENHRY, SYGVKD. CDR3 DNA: TGTGCCATCAGTTCCGGGGGGACTGGCGATGGGACCCAGTACTTC. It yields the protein CAISSGGTGDGTQYF.

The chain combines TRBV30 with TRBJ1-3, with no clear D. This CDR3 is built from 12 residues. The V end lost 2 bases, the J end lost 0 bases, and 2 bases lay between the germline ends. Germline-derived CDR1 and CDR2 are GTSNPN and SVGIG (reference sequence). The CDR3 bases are TGTGCCTGGAGTTACTCTGGAAACACCATATATTTT. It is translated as CAWSYSGNTIYF.

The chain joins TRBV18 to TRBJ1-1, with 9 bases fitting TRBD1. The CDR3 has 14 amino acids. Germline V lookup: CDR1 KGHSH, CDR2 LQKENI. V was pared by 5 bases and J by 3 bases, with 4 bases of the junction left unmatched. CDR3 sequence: CASSGGQGYTEAFF. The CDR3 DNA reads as TGTGCCAGCTCAGGGGGACAGGGCTACACTGAAGCTTTCTTT.

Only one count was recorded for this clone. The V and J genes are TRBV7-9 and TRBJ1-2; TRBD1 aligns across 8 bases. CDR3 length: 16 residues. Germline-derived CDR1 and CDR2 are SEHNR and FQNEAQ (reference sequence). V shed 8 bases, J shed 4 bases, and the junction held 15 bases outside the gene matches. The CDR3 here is CASLHDAAGGGYGYTF. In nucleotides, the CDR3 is TGTGCCAGCCTTCATGACGCCGCAGGGGGCGGCTATGGCTACACCTTC.

This chain's CDR3 is CASSSGPIGLADFTDTQYF. The CDR3 nucleotides are TGTGCCAGCAGCTCCGGACCGATAGGACTAGCGGACTTCACAGATACGCAGTATTTT. The chain carries TRBV5-5 and TRBJ2-3, with 10 positions matching TRBD2. Germline V CDR1 and CDR2: SGHKS, YYEKEE (reference sequence). Trimming at V came to 3 bases and at J to 2 bases, leaving 15 bases not matched to a gene. The CDR3 is 19 amino acids.

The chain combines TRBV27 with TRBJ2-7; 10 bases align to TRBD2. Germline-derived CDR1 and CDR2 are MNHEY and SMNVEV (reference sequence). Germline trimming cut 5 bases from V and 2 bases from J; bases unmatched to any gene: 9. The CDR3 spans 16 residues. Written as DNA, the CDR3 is TGTGCCAGCAGTGGCGGAGCGGGAGGGCTTACCTACGAGCAGTACTTC. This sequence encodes CASSGGAGGLTYEQYF.

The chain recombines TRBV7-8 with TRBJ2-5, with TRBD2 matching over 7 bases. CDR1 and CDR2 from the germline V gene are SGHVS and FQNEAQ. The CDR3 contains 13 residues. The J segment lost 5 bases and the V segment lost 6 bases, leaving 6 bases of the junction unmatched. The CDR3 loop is CASRSLALETQYF. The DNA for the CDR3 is TGTGCCAGCAGATCACTAGCGTTGGAGACCCAGTACTTC.

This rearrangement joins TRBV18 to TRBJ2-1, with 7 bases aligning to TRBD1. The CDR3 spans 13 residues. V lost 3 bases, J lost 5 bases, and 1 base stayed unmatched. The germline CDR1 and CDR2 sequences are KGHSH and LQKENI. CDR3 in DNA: TGTGCCAGCTCACCCGGACAGGACAATGAGCAGTTCTTC. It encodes CASSPGQDNEQFF.

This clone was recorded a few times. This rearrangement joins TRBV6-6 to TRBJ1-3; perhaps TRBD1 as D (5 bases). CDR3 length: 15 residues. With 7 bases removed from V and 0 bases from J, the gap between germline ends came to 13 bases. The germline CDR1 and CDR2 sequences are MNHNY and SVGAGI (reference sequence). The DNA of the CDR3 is TGTGCCAGCACCGACGGGGGATCCTCTGGAAACACCATATATTTT. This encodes CASTDGGSSGNTIYF.

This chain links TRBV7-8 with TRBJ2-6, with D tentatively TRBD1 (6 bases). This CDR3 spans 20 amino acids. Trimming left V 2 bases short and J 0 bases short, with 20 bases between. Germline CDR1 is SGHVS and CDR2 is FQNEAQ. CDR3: CASSLLIGTRAFSGANVLTF. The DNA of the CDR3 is TGTGCCAGCAGCTTATTGATTGGGACACGAGCTTTCTCTGGGGCCAACGTCCTGACTTTC.